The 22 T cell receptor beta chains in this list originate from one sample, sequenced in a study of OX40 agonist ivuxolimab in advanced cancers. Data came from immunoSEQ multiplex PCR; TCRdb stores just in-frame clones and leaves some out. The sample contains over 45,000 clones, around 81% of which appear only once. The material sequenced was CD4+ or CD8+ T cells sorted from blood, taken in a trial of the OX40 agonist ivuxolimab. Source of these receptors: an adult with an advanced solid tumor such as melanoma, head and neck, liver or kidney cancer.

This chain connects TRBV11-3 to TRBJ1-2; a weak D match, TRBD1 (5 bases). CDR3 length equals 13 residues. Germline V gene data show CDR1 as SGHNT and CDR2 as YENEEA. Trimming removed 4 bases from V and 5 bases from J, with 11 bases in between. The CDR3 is CASSSRRGYGYTF. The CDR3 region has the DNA TGTGCCAGCAGCTCAAGAAGGGGTTATGGCTACACCTTC.

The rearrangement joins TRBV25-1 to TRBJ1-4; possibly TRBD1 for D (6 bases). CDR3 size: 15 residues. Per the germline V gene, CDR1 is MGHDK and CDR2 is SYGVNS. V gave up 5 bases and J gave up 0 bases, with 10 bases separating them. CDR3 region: CASSYRDATNEKLFF. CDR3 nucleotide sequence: TGTGCCAGCAGTTACAGGGATGCAACTAATGAAAAACTGTTTTTT.

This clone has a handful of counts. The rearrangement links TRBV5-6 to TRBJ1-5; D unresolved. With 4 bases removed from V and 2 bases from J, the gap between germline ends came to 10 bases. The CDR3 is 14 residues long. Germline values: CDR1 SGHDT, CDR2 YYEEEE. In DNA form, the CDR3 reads TGTGCCAGCAGCAACAGATGGGGCAATCAGCCCCAGCATTTT. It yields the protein CASSNRWGNQPQHF.

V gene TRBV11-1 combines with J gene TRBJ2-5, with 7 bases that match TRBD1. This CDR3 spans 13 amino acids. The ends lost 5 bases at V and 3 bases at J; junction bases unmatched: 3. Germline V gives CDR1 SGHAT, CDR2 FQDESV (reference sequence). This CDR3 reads CASSRDREETQYF. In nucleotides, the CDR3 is TGTGCCAGCAGCCGCGACAGGGAAGAGACCCAGTACTTC.

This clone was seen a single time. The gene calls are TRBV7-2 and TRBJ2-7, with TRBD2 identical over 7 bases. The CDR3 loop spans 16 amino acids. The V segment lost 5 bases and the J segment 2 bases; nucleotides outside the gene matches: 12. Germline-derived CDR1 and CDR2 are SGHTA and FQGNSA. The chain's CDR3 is CASSHEGGSGTYEQYF. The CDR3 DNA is TGTGCCAGCAGCCACGAGGGAGGGTCGGGCACCTACGAGCAGTACTTC.

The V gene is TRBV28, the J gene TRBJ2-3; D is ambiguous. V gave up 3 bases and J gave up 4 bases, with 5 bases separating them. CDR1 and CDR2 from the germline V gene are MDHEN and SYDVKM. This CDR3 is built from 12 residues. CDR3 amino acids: CASSFVSDTQYF. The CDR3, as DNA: TGTGCCAGCAGTTTTGTGTCAGATACGCAGTATTTT.

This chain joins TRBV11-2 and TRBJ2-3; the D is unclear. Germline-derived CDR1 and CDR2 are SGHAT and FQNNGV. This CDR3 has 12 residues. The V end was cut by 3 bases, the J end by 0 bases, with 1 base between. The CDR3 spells CASSLSTDTQYF. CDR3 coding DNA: TGTGCCAGCAGCTTGAGCACAGATACGCAGTATTTT.

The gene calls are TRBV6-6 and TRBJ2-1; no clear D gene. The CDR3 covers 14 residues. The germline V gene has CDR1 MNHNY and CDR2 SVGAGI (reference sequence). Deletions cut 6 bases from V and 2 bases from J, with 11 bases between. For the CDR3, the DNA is TGTGCCAGCAGAGTAAAGGGAACCTACAATGAGCAGTTCTTC. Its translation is CASRVKGTYNEQFF.

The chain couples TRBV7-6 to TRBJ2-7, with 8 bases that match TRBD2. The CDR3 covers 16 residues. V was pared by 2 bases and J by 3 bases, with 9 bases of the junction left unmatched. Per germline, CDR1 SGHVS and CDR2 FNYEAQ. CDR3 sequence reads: CASSLIKGAGVYEQYF. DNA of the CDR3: TGTGCCAGCAGCTTAATTAAAGGAGCGGGAGTCTACGAGCAGTACTTC.

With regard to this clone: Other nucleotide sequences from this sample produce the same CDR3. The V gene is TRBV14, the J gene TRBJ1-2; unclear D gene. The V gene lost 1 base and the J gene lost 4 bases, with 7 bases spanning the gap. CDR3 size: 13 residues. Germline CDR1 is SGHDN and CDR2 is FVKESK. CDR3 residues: CASSQGRSYGYTF. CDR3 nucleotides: TGTGCCAGCAGCCAAGGCAGATCCTATGGCTACACCTTC.

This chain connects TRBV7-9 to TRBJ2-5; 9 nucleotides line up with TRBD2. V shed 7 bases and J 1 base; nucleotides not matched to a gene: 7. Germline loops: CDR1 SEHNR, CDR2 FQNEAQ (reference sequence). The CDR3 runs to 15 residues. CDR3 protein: CASTLAGSPQETQYF. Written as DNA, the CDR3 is TGTGCCAGCACTCTAGCGGGAAGCCCCCAAGAGACCCAGTACTTC.

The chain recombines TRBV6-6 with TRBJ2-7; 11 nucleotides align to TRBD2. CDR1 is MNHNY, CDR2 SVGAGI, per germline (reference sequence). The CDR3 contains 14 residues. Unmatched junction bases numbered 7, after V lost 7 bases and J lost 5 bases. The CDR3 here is CASTASGRSHEQYF. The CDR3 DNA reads TGTGCCAGCACCGCTAGCGGGAGGTCCCACGAGCAGTACTTC.

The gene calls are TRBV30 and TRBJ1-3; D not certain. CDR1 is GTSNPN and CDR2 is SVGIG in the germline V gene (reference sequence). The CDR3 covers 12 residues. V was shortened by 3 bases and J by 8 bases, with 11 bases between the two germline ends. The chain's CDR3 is CAWSLTRDTIYF. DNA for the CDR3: TGTGCCTGGAGCCTGACCAGAGACACCATATATTTT.

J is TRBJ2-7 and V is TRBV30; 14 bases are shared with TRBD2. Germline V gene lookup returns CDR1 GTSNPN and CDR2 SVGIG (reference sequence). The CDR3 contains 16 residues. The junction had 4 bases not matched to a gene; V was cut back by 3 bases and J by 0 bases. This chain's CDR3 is CAWRPGLAGVSYEQYF. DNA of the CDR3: TGTGCCTGGAGGCCGGGACTAGCGGGAGTCTCCTACGAGCAGTACTTC.

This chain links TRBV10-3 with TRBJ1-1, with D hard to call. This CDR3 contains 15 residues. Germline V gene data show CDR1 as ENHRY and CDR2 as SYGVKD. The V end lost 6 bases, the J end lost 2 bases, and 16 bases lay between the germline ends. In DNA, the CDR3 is TGTGCCATCAGCTCCTTTTCTTATCTTAACACTGAAGCTTTCTTT. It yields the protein CAISSFSYLNTEAFF.

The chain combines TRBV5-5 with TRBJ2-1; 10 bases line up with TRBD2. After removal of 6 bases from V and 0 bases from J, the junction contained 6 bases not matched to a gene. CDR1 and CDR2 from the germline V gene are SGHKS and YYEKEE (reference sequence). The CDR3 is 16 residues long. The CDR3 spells CASNRIAGGSYNEQFF. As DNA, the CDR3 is TGTGCCAGCAACAGAATAGCGGGGGGCTCCTACAATGAGCAGTTCTTC.

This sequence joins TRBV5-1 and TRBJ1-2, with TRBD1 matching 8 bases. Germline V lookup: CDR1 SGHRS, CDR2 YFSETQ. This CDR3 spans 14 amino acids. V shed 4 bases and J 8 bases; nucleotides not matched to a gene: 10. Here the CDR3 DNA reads TGCGCCAGCAGCCCTGACAGGGGTTCACGCGGCTACACCTTC. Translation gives CASSPDRGSRGYTF.

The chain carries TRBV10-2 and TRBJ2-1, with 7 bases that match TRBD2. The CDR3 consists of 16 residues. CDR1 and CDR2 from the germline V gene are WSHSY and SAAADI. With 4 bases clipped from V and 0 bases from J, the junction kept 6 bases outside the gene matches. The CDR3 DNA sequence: TGCGCCAGCAGTGGAGCGGGACGCTACTCCTACAATGAGCAGTTCTTC. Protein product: CASSGAGRYSYNEQFF.

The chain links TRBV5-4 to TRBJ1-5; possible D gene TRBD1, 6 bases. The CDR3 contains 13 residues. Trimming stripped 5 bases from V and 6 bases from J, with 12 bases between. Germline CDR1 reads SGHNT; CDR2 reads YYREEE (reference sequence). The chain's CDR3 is CASSSGQRQPQHF. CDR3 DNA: TGTGCCAGCAGTTCCGGACAGCGTCAGCCCCAGCATTTT.

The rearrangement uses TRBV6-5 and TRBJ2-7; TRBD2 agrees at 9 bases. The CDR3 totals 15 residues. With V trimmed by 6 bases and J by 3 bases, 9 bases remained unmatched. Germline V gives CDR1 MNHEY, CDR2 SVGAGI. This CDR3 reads CASSPMREGVYEQYF. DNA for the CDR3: TGTGCCAGCAGCCCAATGCGGGAGGGGGTCTACGAGCAGTACTTC.

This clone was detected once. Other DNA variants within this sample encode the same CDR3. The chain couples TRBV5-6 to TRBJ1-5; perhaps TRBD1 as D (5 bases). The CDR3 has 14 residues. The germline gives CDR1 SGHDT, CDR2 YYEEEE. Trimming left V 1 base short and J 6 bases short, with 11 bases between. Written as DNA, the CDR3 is TGTGCCAGCAGCTTGCAGGGAGGGGCTCAGCCCCAGCATTTT. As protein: CASSLQGGAQPQHF.

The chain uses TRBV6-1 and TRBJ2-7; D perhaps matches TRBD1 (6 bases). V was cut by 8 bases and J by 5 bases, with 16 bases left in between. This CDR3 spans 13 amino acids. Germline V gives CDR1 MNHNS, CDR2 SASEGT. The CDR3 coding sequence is TGTGCCAGCCGTCAGGGGTTAAAGGACGAGCAGTACTTC. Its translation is CASRQGLKDEQYF.